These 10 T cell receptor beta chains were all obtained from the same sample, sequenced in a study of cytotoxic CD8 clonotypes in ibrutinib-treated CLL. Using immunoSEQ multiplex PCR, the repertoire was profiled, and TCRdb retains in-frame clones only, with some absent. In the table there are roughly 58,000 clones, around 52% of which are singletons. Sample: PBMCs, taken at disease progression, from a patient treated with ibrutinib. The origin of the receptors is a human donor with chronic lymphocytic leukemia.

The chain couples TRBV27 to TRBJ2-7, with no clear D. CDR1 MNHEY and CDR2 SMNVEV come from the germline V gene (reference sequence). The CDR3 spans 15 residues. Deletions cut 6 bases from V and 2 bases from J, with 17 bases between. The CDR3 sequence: CASSFSSVFTYEQYF. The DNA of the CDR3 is TGTGCCAGCAGCTTTAGTTCGGTCTTCACCTACGAGCAGTACTTC.

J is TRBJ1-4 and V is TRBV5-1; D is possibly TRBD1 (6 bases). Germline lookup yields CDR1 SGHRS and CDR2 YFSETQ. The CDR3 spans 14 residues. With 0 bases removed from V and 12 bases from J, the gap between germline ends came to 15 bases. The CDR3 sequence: CASSLEGGLVELFF. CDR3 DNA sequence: TGCGCCAGCAGCTTGGAGGGGGGATTGGTCGAACTGTTTTTT.

The CDR3 DNA reads as TGTGCCTGGAATAGCGGGGGGATCTACGAGCAGTACTTC. Translated: CAWNSGGIYEQYF. V and J are TRBV30 and TRBJ2-7; 10 bases are a match to TRBD2. The length of the CDR3 is 13 residues. V lost 4 bases to trimming and J lost 3 bases; unmatched junction nucleotides: 3. Germline V CDR1 and CDR2: GTSNPN, SVGIG (reference sequence).

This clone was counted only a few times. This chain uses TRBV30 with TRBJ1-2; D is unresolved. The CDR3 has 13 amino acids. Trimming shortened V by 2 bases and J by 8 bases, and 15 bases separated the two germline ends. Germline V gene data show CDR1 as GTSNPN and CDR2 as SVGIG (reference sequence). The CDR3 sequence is CAWSLRYEGGYTF. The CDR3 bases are TGTGCCTGGAGTTTACGTTACGAAGGGGGCTACACCTTC.

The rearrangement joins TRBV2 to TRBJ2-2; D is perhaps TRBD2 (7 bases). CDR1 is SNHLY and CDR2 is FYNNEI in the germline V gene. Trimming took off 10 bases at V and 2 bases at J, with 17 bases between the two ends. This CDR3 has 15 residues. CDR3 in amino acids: CAIPKGGTNTGELFF. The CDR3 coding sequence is TGTGCCATCCCGAAGGGGGGGACAAACACCGGGGAGCTGTTTTTT.

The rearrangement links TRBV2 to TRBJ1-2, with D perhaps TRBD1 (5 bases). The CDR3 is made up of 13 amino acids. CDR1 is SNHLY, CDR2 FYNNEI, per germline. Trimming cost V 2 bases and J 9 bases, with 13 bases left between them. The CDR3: CASSEFRDASYTF. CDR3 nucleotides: TGTGCCAGCAGTGAATTTCGGGACGCCAGCTACACCTTC. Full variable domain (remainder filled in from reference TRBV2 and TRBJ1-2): EPEVTQTPSHQVTQMGQEVILRCVPISNHLYFYWYRQILGQKVEFLVSFYNNEISEKSEIFDDQFSVERPDGSNFTLKIRSTKLEDSAMYFCASSEFRDASYTFGSGTRLTVV.

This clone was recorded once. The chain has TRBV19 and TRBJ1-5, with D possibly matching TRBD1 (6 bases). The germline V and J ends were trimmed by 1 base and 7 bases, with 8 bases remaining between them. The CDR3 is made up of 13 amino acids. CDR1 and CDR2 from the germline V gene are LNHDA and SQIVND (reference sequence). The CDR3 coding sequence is TGTGCCAGTAGTATAGGGGGGCTCCAGCCCCAGCATTTT. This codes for CASSIGGLQPQHF.

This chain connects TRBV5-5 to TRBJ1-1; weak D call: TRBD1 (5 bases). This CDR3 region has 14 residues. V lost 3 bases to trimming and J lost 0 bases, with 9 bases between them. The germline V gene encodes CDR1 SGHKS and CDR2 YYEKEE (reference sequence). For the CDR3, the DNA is TGTGCCAGCAGCTCTCAGGGCGTGAACACTGAAGCTTTCTTT. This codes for CASSSQGVNTEAFF.

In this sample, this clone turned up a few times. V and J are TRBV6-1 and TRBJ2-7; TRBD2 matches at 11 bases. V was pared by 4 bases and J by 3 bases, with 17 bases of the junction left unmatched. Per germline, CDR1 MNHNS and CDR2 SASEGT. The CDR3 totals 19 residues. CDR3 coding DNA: TGTGCCAGCAGTGCTTGCCTAGCGGGGGGCTCCCCAGAGTGCTACGAGCAGTACTTC. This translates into CASSACLAGGSPECYEQYF.

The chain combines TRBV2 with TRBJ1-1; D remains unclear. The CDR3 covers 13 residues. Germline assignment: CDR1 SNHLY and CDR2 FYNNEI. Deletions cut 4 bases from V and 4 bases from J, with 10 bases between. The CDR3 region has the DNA TGTGCCAGCAGTGTGGCGCTGAGCACTGAAGCTTTCTTT. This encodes CASSVALSTEAFF.